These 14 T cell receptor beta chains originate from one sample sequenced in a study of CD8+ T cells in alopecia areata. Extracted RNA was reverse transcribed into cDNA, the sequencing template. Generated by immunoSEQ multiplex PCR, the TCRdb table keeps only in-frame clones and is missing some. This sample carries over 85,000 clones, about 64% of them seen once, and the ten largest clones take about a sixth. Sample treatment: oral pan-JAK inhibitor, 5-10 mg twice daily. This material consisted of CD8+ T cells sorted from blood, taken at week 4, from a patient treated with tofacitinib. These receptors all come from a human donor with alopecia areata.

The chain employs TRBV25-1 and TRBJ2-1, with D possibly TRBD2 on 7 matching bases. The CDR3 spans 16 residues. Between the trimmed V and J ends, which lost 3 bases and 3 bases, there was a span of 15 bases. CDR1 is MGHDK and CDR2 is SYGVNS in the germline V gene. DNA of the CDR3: TGTGCCAGCAGTGACACAAGGGGGGGCGTCTACAATGAGCAGTTCTTC. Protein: CASSDTRGGVYNEQFF.

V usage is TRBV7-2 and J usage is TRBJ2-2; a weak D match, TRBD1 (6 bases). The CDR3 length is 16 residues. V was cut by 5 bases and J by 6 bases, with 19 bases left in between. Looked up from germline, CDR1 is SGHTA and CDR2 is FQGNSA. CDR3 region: CASSADRPPFAGELFF. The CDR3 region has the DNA TGTGCCAGCAGCGCCGACAGGCCACCTTTCGCCGGGGAGCTGTTTTTT. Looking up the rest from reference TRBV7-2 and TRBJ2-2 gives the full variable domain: GAGVSQSPSNKVTEKGKDVELRCDPISGHTALYWYRQSLGQGLEFLIYFQGNSAPDKSGLPSDRFSAERTGGSVSTLTIQRTQQEDSAVYLCASSADRPPFAGELFFGEGSRLTVL.

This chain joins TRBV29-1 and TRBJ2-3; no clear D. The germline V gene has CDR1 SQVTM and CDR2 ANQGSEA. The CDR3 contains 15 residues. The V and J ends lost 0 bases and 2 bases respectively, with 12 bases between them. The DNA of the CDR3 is TGCAGCGTTGAAGATCCGACCCGGCCCACAGATACGCAGTATTTT. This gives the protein CSVEDPTRPTDTQYF.

Written as DNA, the CDR3 is TGTGCCAGCAGTTCGACCCCAGGTGACAACTACGAGCAGTACTTC. Amino acid sequence: CASSSTPGDNYEQYF. V is TRBV27 and J is TRBJ2-7; D is unclear. Between the trimmed V and J ends, which lost 4 bases and 3 bases, there was a span of 16 bases. The germline V gene encodes CDR1 MNHEY and CDR2 SMNVEV (reference sequence). The CDR3 runs 15 residues.

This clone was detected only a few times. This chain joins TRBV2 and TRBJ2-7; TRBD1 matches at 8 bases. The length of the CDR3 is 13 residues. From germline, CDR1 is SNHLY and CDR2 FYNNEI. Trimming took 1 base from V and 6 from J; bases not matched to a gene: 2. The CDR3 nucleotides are TGTGCCAGCAGTGAAGTTACAGGGGGCGAGCAGTACTTC. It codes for CASSEVTGGEQYF.

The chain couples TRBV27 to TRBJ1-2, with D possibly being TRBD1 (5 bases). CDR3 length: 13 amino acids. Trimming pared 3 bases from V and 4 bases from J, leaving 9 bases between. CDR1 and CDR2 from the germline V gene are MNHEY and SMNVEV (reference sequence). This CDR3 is CASSFQGLYGYTF. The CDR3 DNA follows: TGTGCCAGCAGTTTCCAGGGTCTCTATGGCTACACCTTC.

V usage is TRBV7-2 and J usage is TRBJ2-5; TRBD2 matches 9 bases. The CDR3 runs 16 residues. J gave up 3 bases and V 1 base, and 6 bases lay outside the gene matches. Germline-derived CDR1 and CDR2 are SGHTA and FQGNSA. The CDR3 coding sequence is TGTGCCAGCAGCTTAGTTCACTTAGCGGGAGAAGAGACCCAGTACTTC. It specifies CASSLVHLAGEETQYF.

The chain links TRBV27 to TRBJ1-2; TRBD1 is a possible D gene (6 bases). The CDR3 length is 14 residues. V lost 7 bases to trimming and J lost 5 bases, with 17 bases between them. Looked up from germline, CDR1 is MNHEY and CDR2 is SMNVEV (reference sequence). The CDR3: CASTNPGTSYGYTF. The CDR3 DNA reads TGTGCCAGCACTAATCCCGGGACAAGTTATGGCTACACCTTC.

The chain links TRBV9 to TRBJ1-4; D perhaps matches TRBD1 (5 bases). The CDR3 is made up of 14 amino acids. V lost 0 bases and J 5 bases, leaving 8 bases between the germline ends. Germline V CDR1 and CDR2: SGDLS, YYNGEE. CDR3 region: CASSVEGLNEKLFF. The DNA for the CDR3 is TGTGCCAGCAGCGTAGAGGGGCTGAATGAAAAACTGTTTTTT.

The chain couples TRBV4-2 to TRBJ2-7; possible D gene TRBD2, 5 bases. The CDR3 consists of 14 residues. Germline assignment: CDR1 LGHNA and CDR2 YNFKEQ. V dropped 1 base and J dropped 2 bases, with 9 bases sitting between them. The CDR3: CASSQGGNPYEQYF. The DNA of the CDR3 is TGTGCCAGCAGCCAAGGAGGGAACCCCTACGAGCAGTACTTC.

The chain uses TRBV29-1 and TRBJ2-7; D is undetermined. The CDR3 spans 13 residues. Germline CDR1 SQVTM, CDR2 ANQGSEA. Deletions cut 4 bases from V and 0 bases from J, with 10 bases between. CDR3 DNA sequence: TGCAGCGTTGTGCTTGGAGCCTCCTACGAGCAGTACTTC. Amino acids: CSVVLGASYEQYF.

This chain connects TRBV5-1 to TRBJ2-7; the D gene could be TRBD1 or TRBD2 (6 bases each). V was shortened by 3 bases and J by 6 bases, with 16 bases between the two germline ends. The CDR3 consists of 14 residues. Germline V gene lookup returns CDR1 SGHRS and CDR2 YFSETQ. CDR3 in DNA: TGCGCCAGCAGCTGGAGGGGGAGAGTGGCCGAGCAGTACTTC. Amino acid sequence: CASSWRGRVAEQYF.

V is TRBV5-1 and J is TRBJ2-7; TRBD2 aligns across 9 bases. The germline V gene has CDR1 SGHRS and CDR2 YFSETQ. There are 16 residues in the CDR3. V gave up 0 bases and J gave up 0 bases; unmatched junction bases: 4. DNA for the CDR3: TGCGCCAGCAGCTTGGGACTAGCGGACCTCTCCTACGAGCAGTACTTC. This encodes CASSLGLADLSYEQYF.

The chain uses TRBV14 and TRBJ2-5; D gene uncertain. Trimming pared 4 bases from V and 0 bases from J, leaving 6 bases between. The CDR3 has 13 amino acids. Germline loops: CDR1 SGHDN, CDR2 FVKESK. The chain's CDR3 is CASSLNNQETQYF. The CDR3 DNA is TGTGCCAGCAGCCTAAATAACCAAGAGACCCAGTACTTC.